This TCR beta chain came from a study of CD8 T cells in ankylosing spondylitis. TCRdb re-called the 5' RACE reads through MiXCR, storing one row per CDR3 protein. The sample consists of 250,000 to 350,000 distinct CDR3 sequences, less than 25% of them appearing once. In the case of this clonotype: What it binds is not known.

Trimming took 1 base from V and 0 from J, leaving 4 bases between them. The V gene's germline CDR1 is LGHNA and CDR2 YSLEER. The CDR3 runs to 13 residues. Study-level points and caveats: Among TCR beta sequences, a motif of under 10 highly homologous variants appeared characteristic of ankylosing spondylitis blood. Several of the motif variants were reported before in synovial fluid and blood from reactive arthritis.

This chain uses TRBV4-3 with TRBJ2-7; D remains ambiguous. The clonotype comes from a female donor with ankylosing spondylitis or in good health (not recorded which). What was sequenced was blood, either unsorted or a sorted T cell fraction (not recorded which). For the CDR3, the DNA is TGCGCCAGCAGCCAAGTGGCCTCCTACGAGCAGTACTTC. Residues: CASSQVASYEQYF.